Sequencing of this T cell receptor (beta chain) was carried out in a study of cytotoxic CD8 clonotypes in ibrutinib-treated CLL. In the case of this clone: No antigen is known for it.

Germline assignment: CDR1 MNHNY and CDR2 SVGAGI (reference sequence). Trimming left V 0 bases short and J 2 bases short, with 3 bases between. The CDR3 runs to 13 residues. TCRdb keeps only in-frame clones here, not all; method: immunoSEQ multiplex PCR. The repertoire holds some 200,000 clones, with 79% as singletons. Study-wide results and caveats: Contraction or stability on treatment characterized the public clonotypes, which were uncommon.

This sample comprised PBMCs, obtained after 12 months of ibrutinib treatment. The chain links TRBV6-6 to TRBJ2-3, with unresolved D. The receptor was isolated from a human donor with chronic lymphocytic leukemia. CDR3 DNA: TGTGCCAGCAGTTACTCCGCCACAGATACGCAGTATTTT. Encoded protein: CASSYSATDTQYF.